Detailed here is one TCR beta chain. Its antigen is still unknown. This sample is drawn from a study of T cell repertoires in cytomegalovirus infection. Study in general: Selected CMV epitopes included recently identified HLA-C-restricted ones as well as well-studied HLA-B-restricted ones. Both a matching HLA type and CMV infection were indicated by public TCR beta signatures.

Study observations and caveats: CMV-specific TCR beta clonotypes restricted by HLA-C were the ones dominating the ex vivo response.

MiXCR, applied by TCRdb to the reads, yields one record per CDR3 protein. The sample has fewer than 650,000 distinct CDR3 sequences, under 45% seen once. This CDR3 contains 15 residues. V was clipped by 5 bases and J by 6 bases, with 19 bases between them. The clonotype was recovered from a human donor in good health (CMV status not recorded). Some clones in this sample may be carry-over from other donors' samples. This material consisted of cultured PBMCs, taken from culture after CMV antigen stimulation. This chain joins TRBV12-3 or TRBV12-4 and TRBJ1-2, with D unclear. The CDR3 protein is CASSPSAWSNDGYTF. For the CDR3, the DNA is TGTGCCAGCAGTCCGTCCGCCTGGAGTAATGATGGCTACACCTTC.